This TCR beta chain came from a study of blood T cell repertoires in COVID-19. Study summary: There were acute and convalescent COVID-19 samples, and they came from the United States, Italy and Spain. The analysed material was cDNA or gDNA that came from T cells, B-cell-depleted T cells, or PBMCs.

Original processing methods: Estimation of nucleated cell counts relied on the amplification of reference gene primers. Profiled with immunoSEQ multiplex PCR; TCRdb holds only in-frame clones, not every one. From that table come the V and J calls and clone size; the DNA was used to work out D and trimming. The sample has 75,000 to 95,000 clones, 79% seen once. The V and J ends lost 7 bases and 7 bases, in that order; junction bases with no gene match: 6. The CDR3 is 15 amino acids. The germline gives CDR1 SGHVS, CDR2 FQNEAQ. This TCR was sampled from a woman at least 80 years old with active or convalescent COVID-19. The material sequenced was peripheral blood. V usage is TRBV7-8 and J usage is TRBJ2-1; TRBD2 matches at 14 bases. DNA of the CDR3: TGTGCCAGCACCGGACTAGCGGGGGGAGGGAATGAGCAGTTCTTC. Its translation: CASTGLAGGGNEQFF.